This T cell receptor beta chain was found in a study of post-analysis software for immune sequencing data. Incorporated into the TCR beta cDNA libraries were unique molecular identifiers, which served to reduce PCR and sequencing biases. One entry per CDR3 protein results from TCRdb running MiXCR on the PCR reads. Of 150,000 to 200,000 distinct CDR3 sequences in the sample, around 34% were seen once. This CDR3 region has 15 residues. Unmatched junction bases numbered 3, after V lost 5 bases and J lost 2 bases. CDR1 and CDR2 (germline): MDHEN, SYDVKM. This clonotype was seen a handful of times. This chain uses TRBV28 with TRBJ2-6, with 7 bases lining up with TRBD1. The source of this sequence is a girl between 10 and 17 years old with multiple sclerosis. Sequencing was performed on blood, taken after autologous hematopoietic stem cell transplantation. CDR3 residues: CASSNRGPGANVLTF. CDR3 coding DNA: TGTGCCAGCAGTAACAGGGGACCTGGGGCCAACGTCCTGACTTTC.